This T cell receptor (beta chain) was obtained from a study of identical twins. Study observations and caveats: Cord blood's abundant beta clonotypes had fewer insertions, unlike memory repertoires.

Carrying unique molecular identifiers, the cDNA also gained a universal primer site through template switching. One entry per CDR3 protein, called by TCRdb with MiXCR from the 5' RACE reads. The data show roughly 720,000 distinct CDR3 sequences, around a sixth seen once. This CDR3 comprises 17 residues. Germline values: CDR1 SGHAT, CDR2 FQNNGV. V shed 0 bases and J shed 4 bases, with 13 bases lying between them. A remark on this clonotype: Its target is not known. Here the CDR3 omits its conserved ending phenylalanine or tryptophan, so a read error is the likely source.

The data were also submitted as part of a second study, on T cells expressing NK-cell markers. That publication notes: About 1.0-7.0% of CD8+ T cells in roughly six donors belonged to dominant NKG2C+ clonotypes.

The V gene is TRBV11-2, the J gene TRBJ2-6; D gene unclear. This TCR was sampled from a woman in her late teens or twenties in good health. The sequencing input was PBMCs. The CDR3 spells CASSLDQQGSGANVLTS. The CDR3 DNA follows: TGTGCCAGCAGCTTAGATCAACAAGGTTCCGGGGCCAACGTCCTGACTTCC.